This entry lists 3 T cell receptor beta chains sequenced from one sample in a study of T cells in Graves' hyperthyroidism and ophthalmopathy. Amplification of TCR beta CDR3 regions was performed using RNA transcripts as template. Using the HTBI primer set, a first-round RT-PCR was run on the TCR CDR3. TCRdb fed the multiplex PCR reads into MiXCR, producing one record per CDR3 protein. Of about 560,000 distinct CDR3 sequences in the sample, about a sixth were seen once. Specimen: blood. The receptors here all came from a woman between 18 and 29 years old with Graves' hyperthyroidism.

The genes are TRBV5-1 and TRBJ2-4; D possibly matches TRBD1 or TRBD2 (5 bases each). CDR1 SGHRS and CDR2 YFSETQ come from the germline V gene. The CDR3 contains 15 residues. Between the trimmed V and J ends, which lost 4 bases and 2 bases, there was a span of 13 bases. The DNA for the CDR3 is TGCGCCAGCAGCCCGCACCGGGGCCCCAAAAACATTCAGTACTTC. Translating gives CASSPHRGPKNIQYF.

The CDR3 loop is CASSLETFEQFF. CDR3 bases: TGTGCCAGCAGTTTGGAGACATTTGAGCAGTTCTTC. V is TRBV12-3 or TRBV12-4 and J is TRBJ2-1; unclear D gene. V was cut by 3 bases and J by 9 bases, with 9 bases left in between. This CDR3 region has 12 residues.

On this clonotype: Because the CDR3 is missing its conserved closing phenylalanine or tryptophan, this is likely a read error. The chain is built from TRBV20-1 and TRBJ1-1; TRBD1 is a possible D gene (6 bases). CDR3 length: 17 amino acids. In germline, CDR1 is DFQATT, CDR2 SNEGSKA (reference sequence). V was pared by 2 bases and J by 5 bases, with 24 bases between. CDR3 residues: CSARPRLQKGQGTEAFL. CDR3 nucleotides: TGCAGTGCTAGACCGAGGTTACAAAAAGGGCAGGGGACTGAAGCTTTCCTT.